Listed below are T cell receptor beta chains from one sample, sequenced in a study of T cell responses to AZD1222 COVID-19 vaccine. Assay: immunoSEQ multiplex PCR; the TCRdb copy retains only in-frame clones and omits some. The sample yields roughly 100,000 clones, around 90% seen once. The sample here was peripheral blood, taken on day 0 of AZD1222 vaccination. These receptors were obtained from an adult in good health. CDR3s include the opening cysteine and the closing phenylalanine or tryptophan. D genes are given only for firm matches. Where a row states a size, it is once, few, many or the class of an expanded clone; other rows omit it.

TRBV5-1	-	-	TRBJ1-4	CASSLGGTSTNEKLFF	TGCGCCAGCAGCTTGGGGGGGACATCAACTAATGAAAAACTGTTTTTT
TRBV5-1	-	TRBD2	TRBJ2-5	CASSPGTSGLGEQYF	TGCGCCAGCAGCCCCGGGACTAGCGGACTAGGGGAGCAGTACTTC
TRBV28	-	-	TRBJ1-2	CASSFLVRDKGGYTF	TGTGCCAGCAGTTTTTTAGTTAGGGACAAGGGTGGCTACACCTTC
TRBV10-3	-	-	TRBJ1-1	CAISEGRRNTEAFF	TGTGCCATCAGTGAAGGCAGGAGGAACACTGAAGCTTTCTTT
TRBV28	-	-	TRBJ2-6	CASRTSGAGANVLTF	TGTGCCAGCAGAACCTCCGGGGCTGGGGCCAACGTCCTGACTTTC
TRBV7-2	-	-	TRBJ1-2	CASSLPRWPDGYTF	TGTGCCAGCAGCTTACCGCGGTGGCCCGATGGCTACACCTTC
TRBV27	-	TRBD1	TRBJ1-2	CASSSINRGSNGYTF	TGTGCCAGCAGTTCAATCAACAGGGGATCGAATGGCTACACCTTC
TRBV5-6	-	-	TRBJ1-4	CASSLDSQNEKLFF	TGTGCCAGCAGTTTGGACAGTCAAAATGAAAAACTGTTTTTT
TRBV12-5	-	-	TRBJ2-7	CASGSRGEVEQYF	TGTGCTAGTGGGAGTAGGGGGGAGGTCGAGCAGTACTTC
TRBV28	once	-	TRBJ2-7	CASSLSGKDDAEQYF	TGTGCCAGCAGTTTGAGTGGGAAAGATGACGCGGAGCAGTACTTC
TRBV6-5	-	TRBD2	TRBJ2-7	CASNPAGGATYEQYF	TGTGCCAGCAATCCCGCGGGGGGCGCTACCTACGAGCAGTACTTC
TRBV5-4	-	-	TRBJ1-2	CASSFQTSHLNGYTF	TGTGCCAGCAGCTTCCAGACTTCCCACCTCAATGGCTACACCTTC
TRBV11-3	-	TRBD2	TRBJ2-2	CASSAPGLASGGLFF	TGTGCCAGCAGCGCGCCGGGACTAGCGTCGGGTGGGCTGTTTTTT
TRBV4-1	-	-	TRBJ1-4	CASSQIGLTNEKLFF	TGCGCCAGCAGCCAAATAGGTTTAACTAATGAAAAACTGTTTTTT
TRBV6-1	-	TRBD1	TRBJ1-4	CASSDPLGQGAANEKLFF	TGTGCCAGCAGTGACCCTTTGGGACAGGGGGCTGCTAATGAAAAACTGTTTTTT
TRBV28	-	-	TRBJ1-5	CASSLKVWQGNQPQHF	TGTGCCAGCAGTTTAAAGGTGTGGCAGGGCAATCAGCCCCAGCATTTT
TRBV5-1	-	-	TRBJ2-7	CASSFGYEQYF	TGCGCCAGCAGCTTCGGGTACGAGCAGTACTTC
TRBV4-1	-	TRBD2	TRBJ2-5	CASSQDRAGGDQETQYF	TGCGCCAGCAGCCAAGATAGAGCGGGGGGGGACCAAGAGACCCAGTACTTC
TRBV7-9	-	TRBD1	TRBJ2-7	CASSFWGQYEQYF	TGTGCCAGCAGCTTTTGGGGACAGTACGAGCAGTACTTC
TRBV23-1	-	-	TRBJ2-5	CASSPSPADRQMIETQYF	TGCGCCAGCAGTCCCTCCCCCGCCGACAGGCAGATGATCGAGACCCAGTACTTC
TRBV7-5	-	-	TRBJ2-2	CARSPLGGANTGELFF	TGTGCCAGAAGCCCGTTGGGGGGAGCAAACACCGGGGAGCTGTTTTTT
TRBV19	-	-	TRBJ2-2	CASTGSKNTGELFF	TGTGCCAGTACGGGCAGCAAGAACACCGGGGAGCTGTTTTTT